What follows is one T cell receptor beta chain and its context. Its antigen is undetermined. A second PCR of roughly 7 to 11 cycles used a sample-barcoded 5' primer and a J-beta primer mix. TCRdb recomputed calls from the 5' RACE reads with MiXCR, one row per CDR3 protein. The sample lists about 1.4 million distinct CDR3 sequences, almost 60% seen once, with 6.5% to 8.5% in the top ten. These data are taken from a study of blood T cells in healthy people across ages. Broader study findings: Strong correlation existed between TCR beta diversity and naive T cell percentage. Without sorted subsets, naive and antigen-experienced compartments could not be conclusively compared.

The V gene's germline CDR1 is LGHNA and CDR2 YNFKEQ. The CDR3 loop spans 17 amino acids. Each sample had at least 6.5 million PBMCs isolated. This TCR was recovered from a man aged 18 to 30 in good health. The sample comprised blood. The V gene is TRBV4-2, the J gene TRBJ2-5; D may be TRBD1 or TRBD2 (5 bases each). Near its end, the DNA agrees better with TRBJ2-7, so the J call may be wrong. DNA for the CDR3: TGTGCCAGCAGCCAAGATACGAAGGGACCCTGGGGCTACGAGCAGTACTTC. Its translation: CASSQDTKGPWGYEQYF.